The 30 T cell receptor beta chains below all came from one sample that was sequenced in a study of cytomegalovirus exposure and HLA in healthy donors. With 60 Vbeta and 13 Jbeta primers, the PCR was carried out. Sequencing was performed with immunoSEQ multiplex PCR; in TCRdb, only in-frame clones are kept and a portion is missing. This table has about 150,000 clones, more than 65% appearing once. What was sequenced was PBMCs. These receptors all stem from a man in his fifties in good health and CMV-seropositive.

This chain links TRBV28 with TRBJ1-5; D is ambiguous. CDR1 and CDR2 (germline): MDHEN, SYDVKM. The V end lost 5 bases, the J end lost 4 bases, and 15 bases lay between the germline ends. CDR3 length: 15 amino acids. CDR3 amino acids: CASSTSDGINQPQHF. CDR3 coding DNA: TGTGCCAGCAGTACTAGTGATGGGATTAATCAGCCCCAGCATTTT.

The chain carries TRBV6-5 and TRBJ2-7; weak D call: TRBD1 (5 bases). This CDR3 is 12 amino acids long. V was trimmed by 4 bases and J by 6 bases, leaving 10 bases between them. The germline V gene encodes CDR1 MNHEY and CDR2 SVGAGI. In DNA, the CDR3 is TGTGCCAGCAGTTTAGGAAGGGGCGAGCAGTACTTC. Protein: CASSLGRGEQYF.

The chain couples TRBV27 to TRBJ2-7; TRBD1 aligns across 10 bases. Germline CDR1 reads MNHEY; CDR2 reads SMNVEV (reference sequence). The V gene end was trimmed by 6 bases and the J gene end by 2 bases; junction bases not matched to a gene: 4. The CDR3 runs to 14 residues. CDR3 sequence (DNA): TGTGCCAGCAGGCGGACAGGGGGGACCTACGAGCAGTACTTC. Its protein product is CASRRTGGTYEQYF.

V usage is TRBV4-3 and J usage is TRBJ2-3; 7 bases map to TRBD1. Germline V gene data show CDR1 as LGHNA and CDR2 as YSLEER. The CDR3 contains 16 residues. Trimming cost V 4 bases and J 5 bases; bases outside gene matches: 12. The CDR3 here is CASSPGEGGWIDTQYF. The CDR3 DNA follows: TGCGCCAGCAGCCCAGGGGAAGGGGGCTGGATAGATACGCAGTATTTT.

This sequence joins TRBV6-6 and TRBJ2-1; 8 nucleotides agree with TRBD2. J lost 6 bases, V lost 2 bases, and 9 bases had no gene match. Germline V lookup: CDR1 MNHNY, CDR2 SVGAGI (reference sequence). The CDR3 length is 16 residues. The CDR3 region has the DNA TGTGCCAGCAGTTACCCCGGGAGGGCCGATGGCAATGAGCAGTTCTTC. Translated, it gives CASSYPGRADGNEQFF.

The CDR3 DNA reads TGTGCCAGCAGTTTAACCTCTAGCTCCTACAATGAGCAGTTCTTC. Translation: CASSLTSSSYNEQFF. The V call is TRBV6-5, the J call TRBJ2-1; D is undetermined. Trimming left V 4 bases short and J 0 bases short, with 10 bases between. Germline CDR1 and CDR2: MNHEY and SVGAGI. The CDR3 length is 15 residues.

V usage is TRBV13 and J usage is TRBJ1-2; D is possibly TRBD1 (5 bases). Germline V gene sequence: CDR1 PRHDT, CDR2 FYEKMQ (reference sequence). CDR3 length: 16 residues. V lost 4 bases to trimming and J lost 8 bases, with 23 bases between them. The CDR3 region has the DNA TGTGCCAGCAGCTCCGCTGGGACTCTAACCTCGTGGGGCTACACCTTC. Encoded protein: CASSSAGTLTSWGYTF.

The chain links TRBV5-4 to TRBJ1-2; TRBD1 agrees at 9 bases. V lost 4 bases, J lost 4 bases, and 8 bases stayed unmatched. Germline assignment: CDR1 SGHNT and CDR2 YYREEE (reference sequence). The CDR3 covers 15 residues. DNA for the CDR3: TGTGCCAGCAGCGAAAAGACAGGGGGAGGCTATGGCTACACCTTC. Its protein is CASSEKTGGGYGYTF.

The chain uses TRBV29-1 and TRBJ1-1; D remains unclear. This CDR3 contains 14 residues. Germline CDR1 and CDR2: SQVTM and ANQGSEA. V was cut by 4 bases and J by 3 bases, with 15 bases left in between. The CDR3 here is CSVASGRWYTEAFF. CDR3 in DNA: TGCAGCGTTGCTTCGGGTCGGTGGTACACTGAAGCTTTCTTT.

This rearrangement joins TRBV30 to TRBJ2-2, with D possibly being TRBD2 (6 bases). Germline CDR1 GTSNPN, CDR2 SVGIG (reference sequence). This CDR3 contains 14 residues. V was pared by 7 bases and J by 1 base, with 13 bases between. CDR3 DNA sequence: TGTGCCTCCCCGGGACTTCAGAACACCGGGGAGCTGTTTTTT. Encoded protein: CASPGLQNTGELFF.

This clone was observed once. The chain joins TRBV21-1 to TRBJ1-5; TRBD1, the D gene given by the table, was not confirmed from the DNA. TRBV21-1 is described as a pseudogene. This CDR3 spans 14 amino acids. CDR3 DNA sequence: TGTGCCAGCGGCAAGGGGCATAGCAATCAGCCCCAGCATTTT. Protein: CASGKGHSNQPQHF.

The chain has TRBV27 and TRBJ1-5, with 9 bases aligning to TRBD1. This CDR3 contains 15 residues. V gave up 0 bases and J gave up 9 bases; unmatched junction bases: 6. Germline assignment: CDR1 MNHEY and CDR2 SMNVEV (reference sequence). CDR3 sequence (DNA): TGTGCCAGCAGTTTATCTAACAGGGGGCGATGGCCCCAGCATTTT. It yields the protein CASSLSNRGRWPQHF.

The J gene is TRBJ1-2, the V gene TRBV4-1, with TRBD1 matching over 8 bases. This CDR3 is built from 15 residues. V dropped 0 bases and J dropped 4; count of bases not matched to a gene: 4. Per germline, CDR1 MGHRA and CDR2 YSYEKL. In DNA form, the CDR3 reads TGCGCCAGCAGCCAAGATCTTCAGGGGGCCTATGGCTACACCTTC. It is translated as CASSQDLQGAYGYTF.

The chain employs TRBV29-1 and TRBJ2-3; 12 bases fit TRBD2. The CDR3 length is 14 residues. The germline V gene has CDR1 SQVTM and CDR2 ANQGSEA. Trimming took 1 base from V and 4 from J; bases not matched to a gene: 0. The CDR3 DNA is TGCAGCGTTGAAGGACTAGCGGGAGCAGATACGCAGTATTTT. It codes for CSVEGLAGADTQYF.

In its sample, this clone was seen a few times. This chain joins TRBV29-1 and TRBJ2-3, with D maybe TRBD1 (6 bases). The V gene's germline CDR1 is SQVTM and CDR2 ANQGSEA. V was cut by 5 bases and J by 6 bases, with 12 bases left in between. The CDR3 is made up of 12 amino acids. CDR3 DNA: TGCAGCGTTAAACACAGGGCCGATACGCAGTATTTT. This codes for CSVKHRADTQYF.

The chain carries TRBV6-5 and TRBJ2-2, with 7 bases matching TRBD1. Unmatched junction bases numbered 4, after V lost 6 bases and J lost 0 bases. The CDR3 is 15 residues long. Germline V gene data show CDR1 as MNHEY and CDR2 as SVGAGI. The CDR3 sequence: CASSRDRPNTGELFF. The CDR3 DNA reads as TGTGCCAGCAGCAGGGACAGACCGAACACCGGGGAGCTGTTTTTT.

The chain employs TRBV4-2 and TRBJ2-3, with a tentative D call TRBD2 (6 bases). This CDR3 comprises 15 residues. Germline V CDR1 and CDR2: LGHNA, YNFKEQ. The V end lost 1 base, the J end lost 0 bases, and 8 bases lay between the germline ends. CDR3 sequence: CASSQVLASTDTQYF. Written as DNA, the CDR3 is TGTGCCAGCAGCCAAGTCCTAGCGAGCACAGATACGCAGTATTTT.

The chain couples TRBV29-1 to TRBJ1-2, with D possibly being TRBD1 (6 bases). The ends were cut back, 7 bases at V and 0 bases at J, with 9 bases in the middle. CDR3 size: 12 residues. Germline assignment: CDR1 SQVTM and CDR2 ANQGSEA. DNA of the CDR3: TGCAGCGCCGGACAGACTAACTATGGCTACACCTTC. This encodes CSAGQTNYGYTF.

The chain joins TRBV19 to TRBJ1-4, with D maybe TRBD1 (5 bases). Germline CDR1 and CDR2: LNHDA and SQIVND (reference sequence). CDR3 size: 14 residues. Deletions cut 2 bases from V and 5 bases from J, with 9 bases between. CDR3 region: CASSISGANEKLFF. The CDR3 nucleotides are TGTGCCAGTAGTATATCTGGGGCCAATGAAAAACTGTTTTTT.

The J gene is TRBJ2-1, the V gene TRBV6-5, with D possibly being TRBD2 (5 bases). Between the trimmed V and J ends, which lost 0 bases and 6 bases, there was a span of 12 bases. CDR1 and CDR2 from the germline V gene are MNHEY and SVGAGI. This CDR3 region has 15 residues. The CDR3 sequence: CASSYSRGRINEQFF. In DNA, the CDR3 is TGTGCCAGCAGTTACTCGAGAGGGCGGATCAATGAGCAGTTCTTC.

The rearrangement links TRBV2 to TRBJ1-6; no firm D call. The CDR3 is 13 amino acids. Germline CDR1 and CDR2: SNHLY and FYNNEI. Trimming cost V 7 bases and J 6 bases, with 10 bases left between them. In DNA, the CDR3 is TGTGCCAGCAAGAGTCAGGCTAATTCACCCCTCCACTTT. This sequence encodes CASKSQANSPLHF.

This clone has just a few counts. The CDR3 reads CASSLVGGLDEKLFF. For the CDR3, the DNA is TGTGCCAGCAGCTTGGTTGGAGGGTTGGATGAAAAACTGTTTTTT. The rearrangement uses TRBV5-6 and TRBJ1-4; no clear D gene. This CDR3 has 15 amino acids. Per germline, CDR1 SGHDT and CDR2 YYEEEE. V was cut by 0 bases and J by 6 bases, with 12 bases left in between. Drawing the rest from reference TRBV5-6 and TRBJ1-4, the complete variable domain is DAGVTQSPTHLIKTRGQQVTLRCSPKSGHDTVSWYQQALGQGPQFIFQYYEEEERQRGNFPDRFSGHQFPNYSSELNVNALLLGDSALYLCASSLVGGLDEKLFFGSGTQLSVL.

This clone has only a few counts. The same CDR3 is also encoded by other DNA sequences in this sample. This sequence joins TRBV2 and TRBJ2-7, with 8 bases identical to TRBD1. The length of the CDR3 is 13 residues. Losses at the gene ends were 6 bases for V and 2 bases for J; bases not matched to a gene: 3. CDR1 is SNHLY and CDR2 is FYNNEI in the germline V gene. CDR3 residues: CASRTGVPYEQYF. CDR3 DNA: TGTGCCAGCAGGACAGGGGTTCCCTACGAGCAGTACTTC.

This chain links TRBV11-2 with TRBJ2-7; D possibly corresponds to TRBD2 (5 bases). Trimming stripped 1 base from V and 2 bases from J, with 9 bases between. Per the germline V gene, CDR1 is SGHAT and CDR2 is FQNNGV. This CDR3 spans 14 amino acids. The CDR3: CASSLVKRTYEQYF. CDR3 coding DNA: TGTGCCAGCAGCTTAGTGAAGCGGACCTACGAGCAGTACTTC.

This clone was observed a handful of times. The CDR3 spells CASSPRDSYPWYGYTF. In nucleotides, the CDR3 is TGTGCCAGCAGCCCCCGGGACAGCTACCCATGGTATGGCTACACCTTC. This chain links TRBV11-2 with TRBJ1-2; 7 bases line up with TRBD1. V gave up 5 bases and J gave up 5 bases; unmatched junction bases: 14. The CDR3 consists of 16 residues. Per germline, CDR1 SGHAT and CDR2 FQNNGV. Full variable domain (outside the CDR3, taken from reference TRBV11-2 and TRBJ1-2): EAGVAQSPRYKIIEKRQSVAFWCNPISGHATLYWYQQILGQGPKLLIQFQNNGVVDDSQLPKDRFSAERLKGVDSTLKIQPAKLEDSAVYLCASSPRDSYPWYGYTFGSGTRLTVV.

The chain is built from TRBV9 and TRBJ2-5; D gene uncertain. CDR3 length equals 13 residues. With 3 bases removed from V and 1 base from J, the gap between germline ends came to 7 bases. Germline loops: CDR1 SGDLS, CDR2 YYNGEE. For the CDR3, the DNA is TGTGCCAGCAGCGCGTCTCCCCAAGAGACCCAGTACTTC. This translates into CASSASPQETQYF. Variable domain in full (rest from reference TRBV9 and TRBJ2-5): DSGVTQTPKHLITATGQRVTLRCSPRSGDLSVYWYQQSLDQGLQFLIQYYNGEERAKGNILERFSAQQFPDLHSELNLSSLELGDSALYFCASSASPQETQYFGPGTRLLVL.

This clone has just a few counts. V usage is TRBV6-1 and J usage is TRBJ1-6, with D maybe TRBD1 (5 bases). V was cut by 4 bases and J by 5 bases, with 9 bases left in between. The CDR3 runs 14 residues. Germline V gene data show CDR1 as MNHNS and CDR2 as SASEGT. The CDR3: CASSVGLNNSPLHF. The CDR3 nucleotides are TGTGCCAGCAGTGTGGGACTTAATAATTCACCCCTCCACTTT.

This chain connects TRBV7-2 to TRBJ2-5, with a weak D call TRBD2 (6 bases). CDR3 length equals 15 residues. CDR1 SGHTA and CDR2 FQGNSA come from the germline V gene. Trimming took 2 bases from V and 2 from J, leaving 12 bases between them. CDR3 loop: CASSLRQGGQETQYF. The CDR3 nucleotides read TGTGCCAGCAGCTTACGCCAGGGAGGTCAAGAGACCCAGTACTTC.

V gene TRBV20-1 combines with J gene TRBJ2-7; 7 positions agree with TRBD2. With 6 bases clipped from V and 5 bases from J, the junction kept 4 bases outside the gene matches. Germline V gene lookup returns CDR1 DFQATT and CDR2 SNEGSKA (reference sequence). There are 11 residues in the CDR3. Here the CDR3 reads CSATLANEQYF. CDR3 coding DNA: TGCAGTGCCACACTAGCGAACGAGCAGTACTTC.

The gene calls are TRBV2 and TRBJ1-5, with D perhaps TRBD1 (6 bases). CDR1 is SNHLY and CDR2 is FYNNEI in the germline V gene. The CDR3 covers 13 residues. V lost 6 bases and J lost 7, with 13 bases in between. The CDR3: CASRGGQEQPQHF. CDR3 DNA sequence: TGTGCCAGCAGGGGGGGGCAGGAGCAGCCCCAGCATTTT. The full variable domain, with the rest looked up from reference TRBV2 and TRBJ1-5, is EPEVTQTPSHQVTQMGQEVILRCVPISNHLYFYWYRQILGQKVEFLVSFYNNEISEKSEIFDDQFSVERPDGSNFTLKIRSTKLEDSAMYFCASRGGQEQPQHFGDGTRLSIL.